Given below is one T cell receptor beta chain in context. In this sample, this clonotype turned up many times. No antigen is known for it. No much larger clone is present one base from it, and per-base qualities are unavailable. CDR1 and CDR2 are drawn from the germline V gene: MGHDK, SYGVNS. V is clipped by 3 bases and J by 10 bases, and the sequence between their germline boundaries is 13 bases long. Spanning cysteine to phenylalanine, the CDR3 consists of 13 amino acids. Solely the CDR3 DNA is kept, with 39 bases framed from the first base. The library was made by PCR. Sequencing was performed on an Illumina HiSeq 2500. Unique molecular identifiers were incorporated into TCR beta cDNA libraries to reduce PCR and sequencing biases. Per 1 to 10 million input T cells, approximately 500,000 cDNA molecules were obtained, such that each molecule approximated one T cell. The same protocol used for the earlier healthy control dataset was applied to prepare and sequence the patient libraries. Samples belonging to the same batch were prepared together, multiplexed and sequenced on a shared HiSeq lane. The study's own analysis went as follows. Raw barcoded reads were processed with MIGEC, and single-read molecular identifier groups were discarded before consensus assembly and CDR3 extraction. VDJtools was used for post-analysis of the clonotype tables, and diversity was normalized by down-sampling every dataset to the size of the smallest sample. In repertoire overlap clustering, CDR3 amino acid sequences, but not nucleotide sequences, were matched to correct batch-related cross-sample contamination. The public reads were run again by TCRdb, first through fastp at Q25 and then through MiXCR, and only productive beta chains were kept. Every CDR3 protein is listed once, alongside the most common genes and DNA of its rows. It is TCRdb's table, rather than the study itself, that gives the V and J calls and clone size. A total of about 430,000 distinct CDR3 sequences appear in this sample, less than 40% of them only once. Of the sample, 7.6% is held by the ten largest clones.

The data originate from a study of post-analysis software for immune sequencing data (dated by TCRdb to between 2014 and 2016). About the investigation overall: Relapsing-remitting, secondary progressive and progressive-relapsing multiple sclerosis were recorded as disease courses, and subtype annotation was lacking for some patients. A subset of samples was prepared in parallel using single-end sample barcoding, then pooled and co-amplified after Illumina adapter ligation. Patient repertoires were compared against roughly 11 previously published healthy control repertoires from donors aged about 6 to 27 years. What the work shows at the level of the full study, not this receptor alone: The multiple sclerosis patient group was slightly younger than the control group. Significantly higher frequencies in patients than in controls were found for five or six TRBV segments, including TRBV5-6, TRBV5-1 and TRBV20-1. When samples were clustered directly using the F measure, samples prepared in the same batch co-clustered strongly, which prompted a batch-effect correction. Significantly lower normalized Chao1 diversity was found in multiple sclerosis patients than in controls, suggesting substantial peripheral T-cell clonal expansion.

To demonstrate the VDJtools post-analysis software, TCR beta repertoires were profiled from the peripheral blood of over ten young patients with multiple sclerosis. The multiple sclerosis patients were children and adolescents between roughly 6 and 15 years of age. The clonotype was recovered from a girl aged 2-10 years with multiple sclerosis. Recombination joined TRBV25-1 with TRBJ2-1, with no confidently assigned D gene. The specimen sequenced was blood. At the DNA level, the sequence is TGTGCCAGCAGTGATGGGATGGTCGGGGAGCAGTTCTTC. Its product reads: CASSDGMVGEQFF. Reference TRBV25-1 and TRBJ2-1 proteins supply the regions before and after the CDR3; the full variable domain is: EADIYQTPRYLVIGTGKKITLECSQTMGHDKMYWYQQDPGMELHLIHYSYGVNSTEKGDLSSESTVSRIRTEHFPLTLESARPSHTSQYLCASSDGMVGEQFFGPGTRLTVL.